These 10 T cell receptor beta chains came from one sample sequenced in a study of T-cell memory formation after mild COVID-19. MiXCR, applied by TCRdb to the 5' RACE reads, yields one record per CDR3 protein. This table holds 300,000 to 400,000 distinct CDR3 sequences, 10% to 15% found once. Sequencing was carried out using PBMCs or a T cell subset sorted from them (not recorded which). All receptors come from a man younger than 30 who had mild COVID-19 (a few samples of this study predate the infection). Cell type and time point are not known.

The CDR3 bases are TGTGCCAGCAGTTATGGGGGGCCATACGAGCAGTACTTC. Its protein product is CASSYGGPYEQYF. This rearrangement joins TRBV6-5 to TRBJ2-7; D assignment may be TRBD1 or TRBD2 (6 bases each). The CDR3 consists of 13 residues. V was cut by 3 bases and J by 4 bases, with 10 bases left in between. The germline V gene has CDR1 MNHEY and CDR2 SVGAGI.

Many counts were recorded for this clonotype. The V gene is TRBV7-2, the J gene TRBJ2-2; D unresolved. Germline CDR1 reads SGHTA; CDR2 reads FQGNSA. Trimming shortened V by 3 bases and J by 6 bases, and 17 bases separated the two germline ends. This CDR3 contains 16 residues. CDR3 loop: CASSFLFPGSAGELFF. CDR3 coding DNA: TGTGCCAGCAGCTTTTTGTTCCCAGGTTCGGCCGGGGAGCTGTTTTTT.

This clonotype was picked up a small number of times. This chain connects TRBV4-2 to TRBJ2-1, with 10 bases lining up with TRBD2. Trimming at V came to 1 base and at J to 7 bases, leaving 10 bases not matched to a gene. The CDR3 length is 17 residues. In germline, CDR1 is LGHNA, CDR2 YNFKEQ. The CDR3 sequence is CASSQAWLAGEGNEQFF. DNA of the CDR3: TGTGCCAGCAGCCAAGCTTGGCTAGCGGGAGAGGGAAATGAGCAGTTCTTC.

V usage is TRBV5-4 and J usage is TRBJ1-3, with 9 nucleotides matching TRBD1. Trimming at V came to 2 bases and at J to 1 base, leaving 4 bases not matched to a gene. The CDR3 covers 16 residues. CDR1 SGHNT and CDR2 YYREEE come from the germline V gene (reference sequence). Here the CDR3 reads CASSFSGTGSGNTIYF. As DNA, the CDR3 is TGTGCCAGCAGCTTTTCCGGGACAGGGTCTGGAAACACCATATATTTT.

The chain has TRBV28 and TRBJ2-3, with D perhaps assigned TRBD1 or TRBD2 (5 bases each). This CDR3 is 15 amino acids long. Trimming removed 7 bases at V and 0 bases at J, with 14 bases between. The germline V gene encodes CDR1 MDHEN and CDR2 SYDVKM. The CDR3 loop reads CASIPWGRSTDTQYF. CDR3 sequence (DNA): TGTGCCAGCATCCCCTGGGGACGGAGCACAGATACGCAGTATTTT.

DNA for the CDR3: TGTGCCAGCAGCTTAGGCACATACTACGAGCAGTACTTC. Its protein is CASSLGTYYEQYF. This sequence joins TRBV7-8 and TRBJ2-7; D is unclear. This CDR3 comprises 13 residues. The V end was cut by 1 base, the J end by 3 bases, with 7 bases between. Germline loops: CDR1 SGHVS, CDR2 FQNEAQ.

This clonotype was observed a few times. The chain has TRBV3-1 and TRBJ2-2; possibly TRBD1 for D (6 bases). Trimming stripped 3 bases from V and 5 bases from J, with 13 bases between. In germline, CDR1 is LGHDT, CDR2 YNNKEL (reference sequence). The CDR3 extends over 15 amino acids. CDR3 sequence reads: CASSHGGQETGELFF. The CDR3 DNA follows: TGTGCCAGCAGCCATGGGGGACAAGAAACCGGGGAGCTGTTTTTT.

The rearrangement joins TRBV7-6 to TRBJ2-3; possibly TRBD1 for D (6 bases). Germline CDR1 and CDR2: SGHVS and FNYEAQ. The CDR3 runs 15 residues. Deletions cut 0 bases from V and 3 bases from J, with 10 bases between. The CDR3 spells CASSLAGQRTDTQYF. Here the CDR3 DNA reads TGTGCCAGCAGCTTAGCTGGACAGCGAACAGATACGCAGTATTTT.

The rearrangement joins TRBV4-1 to TRBJ1-3; D is perhaps TRBD1 (5 bases). Germline V gene data show CDR1 as MGHRA and CDR2 as YSYEKL. The CDR3 is made up of 16 amino acids. The V gene lost 0 bases and the J gene lost 0 bases, with 9 bases spanning the gap. The CDR3 sequence: CASSQDPGRSGNTIYF. For the CDR3, the DNA is TGCGCCAGCAGCCAAGATCCGGGGCGCTCTGGAAACACCATATATTTT.

This clonotype occurred once. The chain couples TRBV30 to TRBJ1-6; D is possibly TRBD1 (6 bases). V dropped 0 bases and J dropped 10 bases, with 10 bases sitting between them. The CDR3 totals 13 residues. Germline CDR1 GTSNPN, CDR2 SVGIG (reference sequence). For the CDR3, the DNA is TGTGCCTGGAGTGTCACAGGGTCATCACCCCTCCACTTT. The encoded protein is CAWSVTGSSPLHF.